Listed below are T cell receptor beta chains from one sample, sequenced in a study of TIL therapy for anti-PD-1-resistant metastatic lung cancer. Sequenced by immunoSEQ multiplex PCR; TCRdb stores in-frame clones only, minus some. The table has under 8,000 clones, roughly 64% seen once. The material sequenced was tumor tissue, taken at baseline. These receptors all stem from a person aged 25-85 years with non-small cell lung cancer. Each CDR3 is given with its conserved first and last residue. A D gene is named only where the DNA matches it firmly. Expanded clones get a size class; other rows say once, few or many, or leave the size out.

>TRBD2|NA|TRBJ2-7|TRBV30
CAWSPPPYEGLAGGYLKRQYF
TGTGCCTGGAGTCCACCACCCTATGAGGGACTAGCGGGAGGGTACTTAAAACGGCAGTACTTC
>TRBD1|NA|TRBJ1-6|TRBV6-4
CASSLGQGSSPLHF
TGTGCCAGCAGTCTCGGACAGGGAAGTTCACCCCTCCACTTT
>NA|NA|TRBJ2-1|TRBV21-1
CASSSPSGRANNEQFF
TGTGCCAGCAGCAGCCCTAGCGGGAGGGCAAACAATGAGCAGTTCTTC
>NA|NA|TRBJ1-2|TRBV5-5
CASSSPPNYGYTF
TGTGCCAGCAGCTCGCCGCCTAACTATGGCTACACCTTC
>TRBD2|large|TRBJ2-1|TRBV6-5
CASILGGSFNEQFF
TGTGCCAGCATCCTGGGGGGGTCCTTCAATGAGCAGTTCTTC
>NA|NA|TRBJ2-6|TRBV7-6
CASSLDGSSGANVLTF
TGTGCCAGCAGCTTAGACGGGAGCTCTGGGGCCAACGTCCTGACTTTC
>NA|NA|TRBJ1-1|TRBV4-3
CASSQGRGLEAFF
TGCGCCAGCAGCCAAGGTAGAGGACTAGAAGCTTTCTTT
>NA|once|TRBJ2-1|TRBV7-3
CASSLSRTGSYNEQFF
TGTGCCAGCAGCTTATCTAGAACGGGGTCCTACAATGAGCAGTTCTTC
>TRBD1|few|TRBJ2-6|TRBV6-5
CASSPQGAGATF
TGTGCCAGCAGTCCACAGGGGGCAGGGGCAACTTTC
>NA|few|TRBJ2-5|TRBV6-5
CASSFSGTAQETQYF
TGTGCCAGCAGTTTTTCCGGGACGGCTCAAGAGACCCAGTACTTC
>NA|few|TRBJ2-1|TRBV11-3
CASSPSGNEQFF
TGTGCCAGCAGCCCGAGCGGGAATGAGCAGTTCTTC
>TRBD1|NA|TRBJ2-5|TRBV24-1
CATSDRQGRETQYF
TGTGCCACCAGTGATAGACAGGGGCGTGAGACCCAGTACTTC
>TRBD2|few|TRBJ2-5|TRBV3-1/TRBV3-2
CASSPRGLAGGGETQYF
TGTGCCAGCAGCCCCCGAGGACTAGCGGGAGGGGGCGAGACCCAGTACTTC
>NA|NA|TRBJ2-6|TRBV2
CASSVHRTGANVLTF
TGTGCCAGCAGCGTCCACAGGACTGGGGCCAACGTCCTGACTTTC
>TRBD1|NA|TRBJ1-6|TRBV5-1
CASSPAGTDNSPLHF
TGCGCCAGCAGCCCCGCCGGGACAGATAATTCACCCCTCCACTTT
>NA|NA|TRBJ2-3|TRBV6-5
CASRIATTITDTQYF
TGTGCCAGCAGAATAGCGACCACTATCACAGATACGCAGTATTTT
>TRBD1|NA|TRBJ2-5|TRBV4-3
CASSPQGVARETQYF
TGCGCCAGCAGCCCTCAGGGGGTAGCAAGAGAGACCCAGTACTTC
>NA|NA|TRBJ2-5|TRBV18
CASSSGAGRETQYF
TGTGCCAGCTCCTCAGGGGCAGGCAGAGAGACCCAGTACTTC
>NA|NA|TRBJ1-4|TRBV5-4
CASSLKTVNEKLFF
TGTGCCAGCAGCTTAAAGACAGTTAATGAAAAACTGTTTTTT
>NA|few|TRBJ1-1|TRBV27
CASRNLGLNTEAFF
TGTGCCAGCAGGAACTTGGGATTGAACACTGAAGCTTTCTTT
>TRBD1|NA|TRBJ2-2|TRBV3-1/TRBV3-2
CASSQSGQGGELFF
TGTGCCAGCAGCCAATCAGGACAGGGCGGGGAGCTGTTTTTT
>NA|NA|TRBJ2-7|TRBV30
CAWAGGGRYEQYF
TGTGCCTGGGCAGGAGGGGGCCGCTACGAGCAGTACTTC
>NA|few|TRBJ1-3|TRBV11-1
CASRPLTEAGNTIYF
TGTGCCAGCAGGCCACTGACAGAAGCTGGAAACACCATATATTTT
>TRBD2|NA|TRBJ2-1|TRBV2
CASSAGLAGYNEQFF
TGTGCCAGCAGTGCTGGACTAGCGGGTTACAATGAGCAGTTCTTC
>TRBD1|few|TRBJ2-1|TRBV6-2/TRBV6-3
CASSSLNRDRGYNEQFF
TGTGCCAGCAGTTCTTTAAACCGGGACAGGGGCTACAATGAGCAGTTCTTC
>NA|NA|TRBJ2-1|TRBV5-6
CASSLEGGKQFF
TGTGCCAGCAGCTTGGAAGGGGGGAAGCAGTTCTTC
>TRBD1|NA|TRBJ1-1|TRBV6-5
CASDKTGARTEAFF
TGTGCCAGCGACAAGACAGGGGCCCGGACTGAAGCTTTCTTT
>NA|NA|TRBJ2-3|TRBV29-1
CSVAIEVQYTQYF
TGCAGCGTCGCCATTGAGGTCCAGTATACGCAGTATTTT
>NA|NA|TRBJ2-2|TRBV18
CASSPERNTGELFF
TGTGCCAGCTCACCCGAAAGGAACACCGGGGAGCTGTTTTTT
>TRBD1|NA|TRBJ1-1|TRBV5-1
CASSLRTGKGTEAFF
TGCGCCAGCAGCTTACGGACAGGGAAGGGCACTGAAGCTTTCTTT
>NA|NA|TRBJ2-5|TRBV2
CASRGFKETQYF
TGTGCCAGCAGGGGATTTAAAGAGACCCAGTACTTC
>NA|NA|TRBJ2-7|TRBV19
CASSIDRVGYEQYF
TGTGCCAGTAGTATAGATCGCGTCGGCTACGAGCAGTACTTC
>TRBD1|NA|TRBJ2-1|TRBV5-1
CASRDHRGSYNEQFF
TGCGCCAGCAGGGATCACAGGGGATCCTACAATGAGCAGTTCTTC
>TRBD2|few|TRBJ2-7|TRBV3-1/TRBV3-2
CASSLGLATKYYEQYF
TGTGCCAGCAGCCTCGGACTAGCAACGAAGTATTACGAGCAGTACTTC